A selection of T cell receptor beta chains follows, all from one sample in a study of OX40 agonist ivuxolimab in advanced cancers. Method: immunoSEQ multiplex PCR; TCRdb's copy keeps in-frame clones and lacks some. The data contain around 82,000 clones, almost 90% of them singletons. The sequences come from CD4+ or CD8+ T cells sorted from blood, collected in a trial of the OX40 agonist ivuxolimab. The receptors come from an adult with an advanced solid tumor such as melanoma, head and neck, liver or kidney cancer. The CDR3 runs from the conserved cysteine through the conserved F or W. The order of the fields is V gene, CDR3 length, D gene, clone size, J gene, CDR3 DNA, CDR3 protein. The D gene is left open where the match is weak. Size values are once, few and many counts, or a class for expanded clones, and some rows have none.

>TRBV7-2|13|-|-|TRBJ2-3
TGTGCCAGCAGCTTTAAGCGGTCAGATACGCAGTATTTT
CASSFKRSDTQYF
>TRBV28|18|TRBD2|-|TRBJ2-7
TGTGCCAGCAGTTTTCAAACCGCCGGGACTAGCGGACCCTACGAGCAGTACTTC
CASSFQTAGTSGPYEQYF
>TRBV13|17|-|-|TRBJ1-3
TGTGCCAGCAGCTTAGCAATGAACAGGGAGAGGGGAAACACCATATATTTT
CASSLAMNRERGNTIYF
>TRBV14|17|-|-|TRBJ2-2
TGTGCCAGCAGCCAAGATCCAGGGCGGGACTACACCGGGGAGCTGTTTTTT
CASSQDPGRDYTGELFF
>TRBV7-9|16|-|-|TRBJ2-3
TGTGCCAGCAGCTTAAAACGACAGGACTTGCAGGATACGCAGTATTTT
CASSLKRQDLQDTQYF
>TRBV7-2|12|-|-|TRBJ2-5
TGTGCCAGCAGCTTCTACGGAGAGACCCAGTACTTC
CASSFYGETQYF
>TRBV6-5|13|-|-|TRBJ1-1
TGTGCCAGCAGTCGAATGGGGAACACTGAAGCTTTCTTT
CASSRMGNTEAFF
>TRBV9|13|-|-|TRBJ2-5
TGTGCCAGCAGCGTTCTAGACAGAGAGACCCAGTACTTC
CASSVLDRETQYF
>TRBV28|16|TRBD2|-|TRBJ2-6
TGTGCCACCAGACTAGCGGGAGTTGGAGGGGCCAACGTCCTGACTTTC
CATRLAGVGGANVLTF
>TRBV6-4|13|-|once|TRBJ2-5
TGTGCCAGCAGTACTGAAGGAGGCGAGACCCAGTACTTC
CASSTEGGETQYF
>TRBV28|13|TRBD1|-|TRBJ2-5
TGTGCCAGCACCGGGGACAGGCGAGAGACCCAGTACTTC
CASTGDRRETQYF
>TRBV29-1|13|TRBD2|-|TRBJ2-7
TGCAGCGTGGTCGTCGGGGGGAGATACGAGCAGTACTTC
CSVVVGGRYEQYF
>TRBV6-5|13|TRBD1|-|TRBJ1-4
TGTGCCAGCGGGACAGCCTACGATGAAAAACTGTTTTTT
CASGTAYDEKLFF
>TRBV5-1|16|-|few|TRBJ1-1
TGCGCCAGCAGCTTGGTGGCGGGGAGGATGAACACTGAAGCTTTCTTT
CASSLVAGRMNTEAFF
>TRBV7-6|14|-|-|TRBJ1-3
TGTGCCAGCAGCCCTCGTGGGGCGGGAAACACCATATATTTT
CASSPRGAGNTIYF
>TRBV7-3|16|-|-|TRBJ2-2
TGTGCCAGCAGCGAAAACGCCCCAGGAAACACCGGGGAGCTGTTTTTT
CASSENAPGNTGELFF
>TRBV5-1|13|TRBD2|-|TRBJ2-7
TGCGCCAGCAGCCGGGAGGCCCCCTACGAGCAGTACTTC
CASSREAPYEQYF
>TRBV18|15|-|-|TRBJ2-1
TGTGCCAGCTCACCTCTTCAGGTCTTGCACAATGAGCAGTTCTTC
CASSPLQVLHNEQFF
>TRBV27|14|-|-|TRBJ2-3
TGTGCCAGCAGTTACCGACTTGGGGCAGATACGCAGTATTTT
CASSYRLGADTQYF